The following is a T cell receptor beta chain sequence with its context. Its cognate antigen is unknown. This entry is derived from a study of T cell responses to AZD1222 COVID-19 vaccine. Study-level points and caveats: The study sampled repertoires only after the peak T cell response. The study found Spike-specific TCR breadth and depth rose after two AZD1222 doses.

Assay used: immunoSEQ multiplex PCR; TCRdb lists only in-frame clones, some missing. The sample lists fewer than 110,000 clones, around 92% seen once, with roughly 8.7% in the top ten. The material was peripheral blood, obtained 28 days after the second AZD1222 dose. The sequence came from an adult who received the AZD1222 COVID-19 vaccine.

The DNA for the CDR3 is TGTGCCACACAGGGGAAACAGTCGAATTCACCCCTCCACTTT. It translates to CATQGKQSNSPLHF. The chain carries TRBV19 and TRBJ1-6; TRBD1 agrees at 7 bases. The V gene's germline CDR1 is LNHDA and CDR2 SQIVND (reference sequence). There are 14 residues in the CDR3. Trimming at V came to 10 bases and at J to 7 bases, leaving 10 bases not matched to a gene.